Given below is one TCR beta chain in context. Antigen unknown. This sample is drawn from a study of vaccination effects on CD4 cells after COVID-19. Study details: For each well, two million PBMC were cultured with 10 IU/ml IL-2 and about 9.9 ug/ml peptides.

At the end of 9 to 11 days of culture, CD4+ T cells were isolated. It was on days 3 and 7 that half the medium was replaced with IL-2 medium. V was clipped by 7 bases and J by 4 bases, with 10 bases between them. Germline CDR1 MNHEY, CDR2 SVGAGI. This CDR3 is built from 13 residues. Generated by immunoSEQ multiplex PCR, the TCRdb table keeps only in-frame clones and is missing some. The table has roughly 36,000 clones, about four fifths seen once. Whole-study results and caveats: There were few convalescent patients in the study and no early post-infection timepoints. Cross-reaction with common cold coronaviruses was seen in only 1 of 255 vaccine-induced clones from healthy vaccinees.

The source is a human donor who received a COVID-19 vaccine. The sequenced sample was CD4+ T cells from PBMCs cultured without peptide, obtained before COVID-19 vaccination. The rearrangement uses TRBV6-5 and TRBJ2-2; D assignment may be TRBD1 or TRBD2 (6 bases each). CDR3 protein: CASTWGATGELFF. The CDR3, as DNA: TGTGCCAGCACCTGGGGGGCCACCGGGGAGCTGTTTTTT.